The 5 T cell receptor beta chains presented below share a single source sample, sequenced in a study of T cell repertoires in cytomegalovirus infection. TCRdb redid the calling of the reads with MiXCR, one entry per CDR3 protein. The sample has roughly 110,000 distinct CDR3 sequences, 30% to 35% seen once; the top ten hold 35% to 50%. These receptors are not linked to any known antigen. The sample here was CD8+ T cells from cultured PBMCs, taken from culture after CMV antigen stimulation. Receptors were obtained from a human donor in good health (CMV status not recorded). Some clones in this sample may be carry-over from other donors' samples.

CDR3 amino acids: CASSQAGGYTGELFF. The DNA of the CDR3 is TGCGCCAGCAGCCAAGCGGGCGGGTACACCGGGGAGCTGTTTTTT. The chain recombines TRBV4-1 with TRBJ2-2; perhaps TRBD2 as D (5 bases). This CDR3 has 15 residues. V was pared by 1 base and J by 3 bases, with 9 bases between. The V gene's germline CDR1 is MGHRA and CDR2 YSYEKL.

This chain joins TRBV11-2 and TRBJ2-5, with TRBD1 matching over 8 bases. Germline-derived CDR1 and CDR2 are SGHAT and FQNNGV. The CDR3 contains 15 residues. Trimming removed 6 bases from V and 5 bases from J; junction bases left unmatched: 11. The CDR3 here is CASSPGQGWEETQYF. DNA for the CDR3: TGTGCCAGCAGTCCTGGACAGGGATGGGAGGAGACCCAGTACTTC.

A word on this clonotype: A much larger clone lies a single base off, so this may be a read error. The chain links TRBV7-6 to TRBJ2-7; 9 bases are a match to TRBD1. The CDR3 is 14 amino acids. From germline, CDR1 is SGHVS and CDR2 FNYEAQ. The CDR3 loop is CGSSLGTGYYEQYF. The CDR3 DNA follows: TGTGGCAGCAGCTTAGGGACAGGGTACTACGAGCAGTACTTC.

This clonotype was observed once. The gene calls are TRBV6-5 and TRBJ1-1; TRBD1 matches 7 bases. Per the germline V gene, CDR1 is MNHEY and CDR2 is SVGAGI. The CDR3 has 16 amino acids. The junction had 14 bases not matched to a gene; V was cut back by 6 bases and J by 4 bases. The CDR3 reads CASRSLADREATEAFF. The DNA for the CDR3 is TGTGCCAGCAGATCGCTCGCAGACAGGGAGGCCACTGAAGCTTTCTTT.

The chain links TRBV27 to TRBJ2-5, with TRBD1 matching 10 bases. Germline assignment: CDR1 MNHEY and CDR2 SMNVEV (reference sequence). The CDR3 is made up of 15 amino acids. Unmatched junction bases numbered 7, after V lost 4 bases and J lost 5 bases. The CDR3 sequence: CASSSRDRGPETQYF. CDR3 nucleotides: TGTGCCAGCAGTTCCCGAGACAGGGGGCCGGAGACCCAGTACTTC.